Detailed here is one T cell receptor (beta chain). CD45RO-negative cells were positively selected for CCR7, leaving out terminally differentiated effector memory CD45RA+ cells. V lost 2 bases, J lost 0 bases, and 0 bases stayed unmatched. The CDR3 has 15 amino acids. Germline CDR1 reads MNHEY; CDR2 reads SVGAGI. This sample stems from a study of shared clonotypes between healthy human individuals. Using immunoSEQ multiplex PCR, the repertoire was profiled, and TCRdb retains in-frame clones only, with some absent. This table has around 620,000 clones, approximately 95% appearing once. The sequence was collected from a woman aged 25 to 39 in good health. This sequence joins TRBV6-5 and TRBJ2-2; 7 positions agree with TRBD1. The sequenced material came from naive CD8+ T cells sorted from blood. The CDR3 loop is CASSYGTANTGELFF. As DNA, the CDR3 is TGTGCCAGCAGTTACGGGACAGCGAACACCGGGGAGCTGTTTTTT.